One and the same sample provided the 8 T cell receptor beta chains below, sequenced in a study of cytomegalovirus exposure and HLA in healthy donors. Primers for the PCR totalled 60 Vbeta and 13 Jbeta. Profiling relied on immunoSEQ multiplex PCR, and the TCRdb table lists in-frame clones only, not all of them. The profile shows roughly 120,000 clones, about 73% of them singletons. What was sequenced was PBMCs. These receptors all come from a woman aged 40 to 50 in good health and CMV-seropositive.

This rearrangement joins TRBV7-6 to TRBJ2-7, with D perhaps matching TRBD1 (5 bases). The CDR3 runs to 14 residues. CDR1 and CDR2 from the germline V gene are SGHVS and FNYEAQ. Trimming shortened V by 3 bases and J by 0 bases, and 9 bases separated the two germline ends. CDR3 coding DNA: TGTGCCAGCAGCTTGACAGTGAACTCCTACGAGCAGTACTTC. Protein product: CASSLTVNSYEQYF.

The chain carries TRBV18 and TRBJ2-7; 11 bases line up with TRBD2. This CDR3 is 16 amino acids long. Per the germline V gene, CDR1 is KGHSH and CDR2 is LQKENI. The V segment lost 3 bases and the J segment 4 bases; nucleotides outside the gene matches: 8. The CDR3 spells CASSPVSGRALYEQYF. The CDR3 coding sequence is TGTGCCAGCTCACCCGTTAGCGGGAGGGCCCTGTACGAGCAGTACTTC.

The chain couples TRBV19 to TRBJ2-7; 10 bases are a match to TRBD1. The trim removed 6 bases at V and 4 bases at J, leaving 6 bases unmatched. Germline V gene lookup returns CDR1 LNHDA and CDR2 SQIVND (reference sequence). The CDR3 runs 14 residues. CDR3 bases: TGTGCCAGTAGGGGACAGGGGCGATTATACGAGCAGTACTTC. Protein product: CASRGQGRLYEQYF.

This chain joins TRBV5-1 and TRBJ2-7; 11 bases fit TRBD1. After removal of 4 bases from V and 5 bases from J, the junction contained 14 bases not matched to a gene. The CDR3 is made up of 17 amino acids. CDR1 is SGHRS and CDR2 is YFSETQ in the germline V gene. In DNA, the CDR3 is TGCGCCAGCAGCATCCCGACCGGGACAGGGGGACAGGACGAGCAGTACTTC. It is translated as CASSIPTGTGGQDEQYF.

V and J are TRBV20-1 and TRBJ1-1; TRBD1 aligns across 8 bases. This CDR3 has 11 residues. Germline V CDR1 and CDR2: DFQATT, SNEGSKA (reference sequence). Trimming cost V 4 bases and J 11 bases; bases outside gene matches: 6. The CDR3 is CSATTGGWAFF. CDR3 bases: TGCAGTGCTACCACAGGGGGGTGGGCTTTCTTT.

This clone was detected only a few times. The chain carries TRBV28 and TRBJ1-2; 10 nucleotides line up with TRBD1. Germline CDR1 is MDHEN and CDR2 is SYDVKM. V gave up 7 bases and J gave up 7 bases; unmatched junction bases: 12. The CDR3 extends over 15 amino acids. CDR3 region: CASTPPGQGFRGYTF. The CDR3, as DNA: TGTGCCAGCACCCCTCCGGGACAGGGGTTCCGTGGCTACACCTTC.

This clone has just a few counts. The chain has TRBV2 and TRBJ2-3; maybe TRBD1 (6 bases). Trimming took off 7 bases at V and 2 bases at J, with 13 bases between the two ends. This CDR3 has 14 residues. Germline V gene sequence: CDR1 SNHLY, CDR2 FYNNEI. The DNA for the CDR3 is TGTGCCAGCAATGAGGACAGTAACACAGATACGCAGTATTTT. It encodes CASNEDSNTDTQYF. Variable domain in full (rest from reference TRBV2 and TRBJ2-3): EPEVTQTPSHQVTQMGQEVILRCVPISNHLYFYWYRQILGQKVEFLVSFYNNEISEKSEIFDDQFSVERPDGSNFTLKIRSTKLEDSAMYFCASNEDSNTDTQYFGPGTRLTVL.

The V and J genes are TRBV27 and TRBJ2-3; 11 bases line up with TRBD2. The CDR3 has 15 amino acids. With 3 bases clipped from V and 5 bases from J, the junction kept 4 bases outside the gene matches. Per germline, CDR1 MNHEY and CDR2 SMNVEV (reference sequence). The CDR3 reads CASSFLAGGGDTQYF. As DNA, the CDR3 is TGTGCCAGCAGTTTTCTAGCGGGAGGTGGAGATACGCAGTATTTT.